The 6 T cell receptor beta chains below all came from one sample that was sequenced in a study of CD8+ T cells in alopecia areata. After isolation, RNA underwent reverse transcription to generate cDNA as the sequencing template. Some clones are missing from TCRdb's copy, which holds only in-frame ones; the method was immunoSEQ multiplex PCR. The sample includes under 250,000 clones, about 60% of them seen just once. The starting material was CD4+ T cells sorted from blood, obtained at week 0. These receptor sequences come from a human donor with alopecia areata.

This clone was counted once. This chain links TRBV7-9 with TRBJ2-3, with TRBD2 identical over 8 bases. The CDR3 has 15 residues. Germline loops: CDR1 SEHNR, CDR2 FQNEAQ (reference sequence). V was clipped by 2 bases and J by 3 bases; unmatched bases: 4. In DNA, the CDR3 is TGTGCCAGCAGCTTACTAGCGGGTGGGACAGATACGCAGTATTTT. Protein product: CASSLLAGGTDTQYF.

The gene calls are TRBV30 and TRBJ1-3; D not certain. CDR3 size: 14 residues. V shed 2 bases and J shed 2 bases, with 10 bases lying between them. The germline V gene encodes CDR1 GTSNPN and CDR2 SVGIG (reference sequence). This CDR3 reads CAWSFNIPGNTIYF. The CDR3 DNA reads TGTGCCTGGAGTTTCAACATACCTGGAAACACCATATATTTT. The variable domain in full, with the rest retrieved from reference TRBV30 and TRBJ1-3, is SQTIHQWPATLVQPVGSPLSLECTVEGTSNPNLYWYRQAAGRGLQLLFYSVGIGQISSEVPQNLSASRPQDRQFILSSKKLLLSDSGFYLCAWSFNIPGNTIYFGEGSWLTVV.

The DNA for the CDR3 is TGCGCCAGCAGCTCCCGGGTTATGAACACTGAAGCTTTCTTT. Protein product: CASSSRVMNTEAFF. The gene calls are TRBV5-1 and TRBJ1-1, with D hard to call. The CDR3 sequence is 14 residues long. V was shortened by 3 bases and J by 0 bases, with 9 bases between the two germline ends. The V gene's germline CDR1 is SGHRS and CDR2 YFSETQ.

This rearrangement joins TRBV11-2 to TRBJ1-5; 9 positions agree with TRBD1. Germline CDR1 and CDR2: SGHAT and FQNNGV. After removal of 1 base from V and 6 bases from J, the junction contained 4 bases not matched to a gene. CDR3 length: 15 amino acids. The DNA of the CDR3 is TGTGCCAGCAGCTTAGTCACAGGGGGCGGTCAGCCCCAGCATTTT. As protein: CASSLVTGGGQPQHF.

The rearrangement joins TRBV29-1 to TRBJ1-4; 8 nucleotides agree with TRBD1. The J segment lost 7 bases and the V segment lost 6 bases, leaving 7 bases of the junction unmatched. Germline V CDR1 and CDR2: SQVTM, ANQGSEA. The CDR3 is 13 amino acids. For the CDR3, the DNA is TGCAGCGTGAGGACAGGGAGACTTGAAAAACTGTTTTTT. It encodes CSVRTGRLEKLFF.

The chain uses TRBV4-1 and TRBJ2-6; D unclear. The CDR3 extends over 16 amino acids. Germline V gene lookup returns CDR1 MGHRA and CDR2 YSYEKL. The V and J ends lost 0 bases and 9 bases respectively, with 15 bases between them. Written as DNA, the CDR3 is TGCGCCAGCAGCCAAGATGTTGACCGGCTTCACAACGTCCTGACTTTC. It translates to CASSQDVDRLHNVLTF.